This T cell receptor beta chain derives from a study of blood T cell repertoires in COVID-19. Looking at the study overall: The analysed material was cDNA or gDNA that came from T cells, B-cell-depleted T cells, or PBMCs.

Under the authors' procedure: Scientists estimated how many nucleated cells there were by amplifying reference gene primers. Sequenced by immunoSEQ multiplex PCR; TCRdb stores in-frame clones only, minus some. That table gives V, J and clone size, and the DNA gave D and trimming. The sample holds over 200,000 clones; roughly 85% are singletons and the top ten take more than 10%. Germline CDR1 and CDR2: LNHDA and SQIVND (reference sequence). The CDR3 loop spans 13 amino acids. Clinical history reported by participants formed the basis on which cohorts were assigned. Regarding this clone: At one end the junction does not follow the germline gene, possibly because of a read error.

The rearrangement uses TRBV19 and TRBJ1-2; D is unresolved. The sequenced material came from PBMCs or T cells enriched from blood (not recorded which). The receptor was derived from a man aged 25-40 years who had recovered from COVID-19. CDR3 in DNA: TGTGCCAGTAGTATATTCGGAGACTACGGCTACACCTTC. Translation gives CASSIFGDYGYTF.